This TCR beta chain came from a study of T cells in Graves' hyperthyroidism and ophthalmopathy. Study-wide context: Peripheral blood was secured at the point of initial diagnosis, before any treatment.

Source material for PBMCs was about 11 ml fresh peripheral blood. Broader study findings: The blood repertoire included most of the expanded thyroid clonotypes above 0.001.

This CDR3 region has 15 residues. V dropped 0 bases and J dropped 2; count of bases not matched to a gene: 2. Germline values: CDR1 MNHEY, CDR2 SVGEGT. This clonotype was detected ten times or more. Its cognate antigen is unknown. Amplified TCR beta CDR3 regions derived from RNA transcripts. Researchers ran a first-round RT-PCR on the TCR CDR3 using the HTBI primer set. TCRdb re-analysed the multiplex PCR reads in MiXCR, keeping a single row per CDR3 protein. The sample contains about 580,000 distinct CDR3 sequences, about 14% of which appear only once. The chain is built from TRBV6-2 or TRBV6-3 and TRBJ2-7, with 9 bases aligning to TRBD2. The sequence came from a woman aged 25 to 39 with Graves' hyperthyroidism that later progressed to Graves' ophthalmopathy. Source material: blood. CDR3 in amino acids: CASSYSTSGPYEQYF. The DNA of the CDR3 is TGTGCCAGCAGTTACTCGACTAGCGGCCCCTACGAGCAGTACTTC.